This T cell receptor (beta chain) is from a study of shared clonotypes between healthy human individuals. Generated by immunoSEQ multiplex PCR, the TCRdb table keeps only in-frame clones and is missing some. This sample has approximately 1,500,000 clones, with more than 95% found just once. The study's findings and limits: With few donors, the genetic and exposure-history diversity represented was limited. It was anticipated that sequencing depth would influence how many clonotypes donors shared.

The CDR3 length is 14 residues. Trimming pared 4 bases from V and 4 bases from J, leaving 11 bases between. Germline V gene sequence: CDR1 MNHNS, CDR2 SASEGT. Of note for this clone: Its antigen is not identified.

The sample comprised naive CD4+ T cells sorted from blood. The subset here: CD45RA+ positively selected. The V and J genes are TRBV6-1 and TRBJ1-5; D is undetermined. This clonotype originated in a man aged 25-45 years in good health. The CDR3 sequence is CASSVSAVNQPQHF. In DNA, the CDR3 is TGTGCCAGCAGTGTATCGGCGGTAAATCAGCCCCAGCATTTT.